Described below is a single T cell receptor (beta chain) sequence and its context. The antigen is not known. This sample was taken from a study of T cells after yellow fever vaccination. Study in general: For low cell numbers, libraries were made with SMART-Seq v4 Ultra Low Input.

In TCRdb, the 5' RACE reads were re-called with MiXCR into one record per CDR3 protein. The data contain about 74,000 distinct CDR3 sequences, 7.1% of them seen just once; the ten biggest clones take up roughly 35%. The study's findings and limits: Only a small proportion of the clonotypes turned up in both the CD4 and the CD8 compartments, likely arising from convergent recombination. In FACS-sorted repertoires, abundant clonotypes from the bulk population could appear as contaminants. Subsequent to the booster, the majority of primary-vaccination clones reappeared (roughly 97% CD4, 88% CD8).

The CDR3 is made up of 15 amino acids. V shed 4 bases and J 2 bases; nucleotides not matched to a gene: 3. Looked up from germline, CDR1 is MNHEY and CDR2 is SVGAGI. The clonotype was recovered from a man aged 18 to 30 who received the YFV17D yellow fever vaccine. Source: CD8+ T cells sorted from PBMCs, taken 5 days after the first yellow fever vaccination. The V and J genes are TRBV6-5 and TRBJ2-7, with TRBD2 matching over 12 bases. The CDR3 sequence: CASSSLAGGTYEQYF. In DNA, the CDR3 is TGTGCCAGCAGTTCCCTAGCGGGGGGGACCTACGAGCAGTACTTC.